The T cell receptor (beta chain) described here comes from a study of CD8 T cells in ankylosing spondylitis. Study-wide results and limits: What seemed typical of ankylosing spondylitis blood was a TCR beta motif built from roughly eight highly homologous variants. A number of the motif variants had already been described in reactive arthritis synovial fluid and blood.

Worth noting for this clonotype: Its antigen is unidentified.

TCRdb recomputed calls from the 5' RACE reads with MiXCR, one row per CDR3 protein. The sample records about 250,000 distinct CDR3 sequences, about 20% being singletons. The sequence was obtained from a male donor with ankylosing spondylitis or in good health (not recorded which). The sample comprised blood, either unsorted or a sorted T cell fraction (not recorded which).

DNA of the CDR3: TGCAGTGCTCCGCCGGGGCGGGGTACCTACAATGAGCAGTTCTTC. It is translated as CSAPPGRGTYNEQFF. The rearrangement joins TRBV20-1 to TRBJ2-1, with a possible D match to TRBD2 (6 bases). The CDR3 covers 15 residues. Germline V gives CDR1 DFQATT, CDR2 SNEGSKA (reference sequence). Trimming stripped 5 bases from V and 2 bases from J, with 16 bases between.